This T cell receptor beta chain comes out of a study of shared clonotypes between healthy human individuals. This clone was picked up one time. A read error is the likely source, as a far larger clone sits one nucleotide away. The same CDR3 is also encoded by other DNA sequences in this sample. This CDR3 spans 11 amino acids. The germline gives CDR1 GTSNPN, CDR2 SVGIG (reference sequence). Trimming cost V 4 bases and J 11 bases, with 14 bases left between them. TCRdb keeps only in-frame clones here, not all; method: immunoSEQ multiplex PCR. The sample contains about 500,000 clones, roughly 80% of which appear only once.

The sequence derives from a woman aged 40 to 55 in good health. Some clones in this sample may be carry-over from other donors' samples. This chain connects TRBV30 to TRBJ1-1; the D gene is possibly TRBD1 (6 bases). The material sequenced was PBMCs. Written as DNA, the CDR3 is TGTGCCTGGACAAGGGGGGGCATGGCTTTCTTT. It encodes CAWTRGGMAFF.